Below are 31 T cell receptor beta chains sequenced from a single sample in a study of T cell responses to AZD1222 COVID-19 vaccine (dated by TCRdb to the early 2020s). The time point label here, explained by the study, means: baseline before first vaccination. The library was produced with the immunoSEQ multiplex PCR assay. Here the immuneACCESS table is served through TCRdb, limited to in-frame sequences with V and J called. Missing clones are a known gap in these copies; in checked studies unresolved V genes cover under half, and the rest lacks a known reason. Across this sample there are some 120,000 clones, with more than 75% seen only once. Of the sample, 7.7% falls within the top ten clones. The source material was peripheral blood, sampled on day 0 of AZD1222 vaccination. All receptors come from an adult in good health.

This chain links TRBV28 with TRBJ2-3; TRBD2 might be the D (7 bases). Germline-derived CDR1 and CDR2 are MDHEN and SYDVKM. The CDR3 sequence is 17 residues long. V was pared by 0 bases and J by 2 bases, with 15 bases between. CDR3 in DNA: TGTGCCAGCAGTTTATGGGGAGGGGCAGGGGACACAGATACGCAGTATTTT. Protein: CASSLWGGAGDTDTQYF.

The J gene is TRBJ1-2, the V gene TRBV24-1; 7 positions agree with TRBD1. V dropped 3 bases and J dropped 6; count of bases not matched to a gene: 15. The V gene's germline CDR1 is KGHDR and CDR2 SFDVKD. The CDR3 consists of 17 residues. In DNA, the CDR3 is TGTGCCACCAGTGATCCTCTTTCCCGAGGGGGCGCGGATGGCTACACCTTC. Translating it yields CATSDPLSRGGADGYTF.

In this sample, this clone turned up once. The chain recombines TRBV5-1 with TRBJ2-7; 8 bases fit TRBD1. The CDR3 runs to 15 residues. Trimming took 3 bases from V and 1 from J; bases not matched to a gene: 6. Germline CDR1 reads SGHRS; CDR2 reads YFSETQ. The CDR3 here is CASSSLTGESYEQYF. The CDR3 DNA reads TGCGCCAGCAGCTCCCTGACAGGGGAGTCCTACGAGCAGTACTTC.

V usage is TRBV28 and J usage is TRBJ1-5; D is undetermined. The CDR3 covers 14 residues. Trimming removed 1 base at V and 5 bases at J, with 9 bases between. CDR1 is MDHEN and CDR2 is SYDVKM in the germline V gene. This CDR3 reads CASSLFRSDQPQHF. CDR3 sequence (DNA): TGTGCCAGCAGTTTATTCCGTTCTGATCAGCCCCAGCATTTT.

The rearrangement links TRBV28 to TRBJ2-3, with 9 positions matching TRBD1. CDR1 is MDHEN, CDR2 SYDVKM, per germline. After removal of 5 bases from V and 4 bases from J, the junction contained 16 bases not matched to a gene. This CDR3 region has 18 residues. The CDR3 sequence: CASSPGTGTAAGADTQYF. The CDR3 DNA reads TGTGCCAGCAGTCCCGGGACAGGGACGGCAGCAGGCGCAGATACGCAGTATTTT.

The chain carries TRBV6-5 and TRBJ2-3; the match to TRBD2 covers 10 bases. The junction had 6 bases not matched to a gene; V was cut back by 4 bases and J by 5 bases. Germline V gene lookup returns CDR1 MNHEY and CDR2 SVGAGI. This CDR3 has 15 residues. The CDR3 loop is CASSWLAGAGDTQYF. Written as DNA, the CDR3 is TGTGCCAGCAGTTGGCTAGCGGGGGCGGGAGATACGCAGTATTTT.

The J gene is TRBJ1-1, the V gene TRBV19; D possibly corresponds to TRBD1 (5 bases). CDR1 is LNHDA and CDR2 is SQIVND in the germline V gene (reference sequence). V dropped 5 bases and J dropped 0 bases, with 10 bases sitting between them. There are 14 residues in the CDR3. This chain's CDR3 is CASSFQGLNTEAFF. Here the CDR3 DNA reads TGTGCCAGTAGTTTCCAGGGCCTGAACACTGAAGCTTTCTTT.

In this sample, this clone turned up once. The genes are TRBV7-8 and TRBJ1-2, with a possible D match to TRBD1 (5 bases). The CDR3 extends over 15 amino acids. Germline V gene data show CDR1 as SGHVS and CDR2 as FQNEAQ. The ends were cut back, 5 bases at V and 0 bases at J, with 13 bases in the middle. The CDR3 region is CASSVRGDPNYGYTF. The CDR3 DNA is TGTGCCAGCAGCGTTAGAGGGGACCCTAACTATGGCTACACCTTC.

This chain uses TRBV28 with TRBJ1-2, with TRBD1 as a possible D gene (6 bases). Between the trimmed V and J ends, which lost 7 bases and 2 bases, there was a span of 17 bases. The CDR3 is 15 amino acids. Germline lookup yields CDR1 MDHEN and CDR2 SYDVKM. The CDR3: CASTSRWGANYGYTF. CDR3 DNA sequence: TGTGCCAGCACCTCCAGATGGGGGGCGAACTATGGCTACACCTTC.

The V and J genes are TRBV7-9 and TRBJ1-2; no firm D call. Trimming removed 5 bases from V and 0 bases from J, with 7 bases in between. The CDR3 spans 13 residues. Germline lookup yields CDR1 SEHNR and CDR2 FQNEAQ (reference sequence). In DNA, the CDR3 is TGTGCCAGCAGCCAGCCGGCTAACTATGGCTACACCTTC. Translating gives CASSQPANYGYTF.

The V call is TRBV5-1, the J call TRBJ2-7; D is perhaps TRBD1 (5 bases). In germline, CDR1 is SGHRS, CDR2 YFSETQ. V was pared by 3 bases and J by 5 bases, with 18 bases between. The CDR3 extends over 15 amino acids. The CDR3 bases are TGCGCCAGCAGCTCCTACCTGGGGCCCAACGACGAGCAGTACTTC. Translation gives CASSSYLGPNDEQYF.

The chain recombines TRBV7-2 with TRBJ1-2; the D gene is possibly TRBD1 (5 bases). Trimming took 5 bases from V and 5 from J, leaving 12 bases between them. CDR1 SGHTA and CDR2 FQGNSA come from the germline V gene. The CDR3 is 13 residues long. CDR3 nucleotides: TGTGCCAGCAGCCCGGACACGTCATATGGCTACACCTTC. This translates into CASSPDTSYGYTF.

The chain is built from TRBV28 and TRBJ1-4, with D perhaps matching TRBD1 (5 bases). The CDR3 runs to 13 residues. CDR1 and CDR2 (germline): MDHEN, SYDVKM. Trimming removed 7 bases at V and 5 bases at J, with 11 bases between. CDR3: CASTMGGNEKLFF. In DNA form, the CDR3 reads TGTGCCAGCACTATGGGGGGAAATGAAAAACTGTTTTTT.

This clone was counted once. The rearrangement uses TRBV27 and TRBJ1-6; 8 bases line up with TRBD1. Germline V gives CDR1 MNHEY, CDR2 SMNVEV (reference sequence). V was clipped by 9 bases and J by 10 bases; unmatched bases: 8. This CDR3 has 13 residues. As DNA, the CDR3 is TGTGCCAGTGCCGGACAGGGACGATCACCCCTCCACTTT. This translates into CASAGQGRSPLHF.

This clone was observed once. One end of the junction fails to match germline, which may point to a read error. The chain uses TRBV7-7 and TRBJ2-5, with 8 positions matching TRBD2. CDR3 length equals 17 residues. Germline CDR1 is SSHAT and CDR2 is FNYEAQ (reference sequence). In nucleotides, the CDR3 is TGTGCTAGCAGCTTATTTCCGACTAGCGCTTGGGGAGAGACCCAGTACTTC. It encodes CASSLFPTSAWGETQYF.

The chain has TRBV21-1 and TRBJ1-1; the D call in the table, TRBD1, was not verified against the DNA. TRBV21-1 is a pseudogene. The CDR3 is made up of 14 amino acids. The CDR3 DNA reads TGTGCCAGCAGCATACAGGGGACGAACACTGAAGCTTTCTTT. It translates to CASSIQGTNTEAFF.

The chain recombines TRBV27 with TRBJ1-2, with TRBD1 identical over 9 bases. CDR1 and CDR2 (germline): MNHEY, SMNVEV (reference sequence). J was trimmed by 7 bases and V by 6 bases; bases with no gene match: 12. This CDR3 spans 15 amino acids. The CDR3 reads CASSPNEDRGGGYTF. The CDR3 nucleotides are TGTGCCAGCAGCCCCAACGAGGACAGGGGCGGTGGCTACACCTTC.

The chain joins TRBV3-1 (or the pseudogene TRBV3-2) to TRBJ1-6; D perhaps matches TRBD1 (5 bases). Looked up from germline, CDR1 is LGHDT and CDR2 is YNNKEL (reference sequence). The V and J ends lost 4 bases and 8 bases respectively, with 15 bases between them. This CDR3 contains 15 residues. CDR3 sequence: CASSRDSPWDSPLHF. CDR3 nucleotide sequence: TGTGCCAGCAGCCGGGACTCCCCTTGGGATTCACCCCTCCACTTT.

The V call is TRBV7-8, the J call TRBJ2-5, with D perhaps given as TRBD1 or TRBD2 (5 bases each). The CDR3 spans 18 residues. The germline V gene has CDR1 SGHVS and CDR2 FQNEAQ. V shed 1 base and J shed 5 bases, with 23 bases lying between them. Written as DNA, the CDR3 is TGTGCCAGCAGCTTAGGGACCGGGACGGCCGCCTTTGGGGAGACCCAGTACTTC. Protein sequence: CASSLGTGTAAFGETQYF.

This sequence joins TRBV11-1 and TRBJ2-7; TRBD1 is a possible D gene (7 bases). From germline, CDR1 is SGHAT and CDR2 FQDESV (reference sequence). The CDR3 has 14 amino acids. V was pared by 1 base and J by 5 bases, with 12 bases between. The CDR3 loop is CASSLDDREDEQYF. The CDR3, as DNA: TGTGCCAGCAGCTTAGACGACAGGGAGGACGAGCAGTACTTC. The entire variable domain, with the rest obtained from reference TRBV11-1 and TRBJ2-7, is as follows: EAEVAQSPRYKITEKSQAVAFWCDPISGHATLYWYRQILGQGPELLVQFQDESVVDDSQLPKDRFSAERLKGVDSTLKIQPAELGDSAMYLCASSLDDREDEQYFGPGTRLTVT.

Here the CDR3 DNA reads TGCAGTGCTAGTCTACTAGCATACGATACGCAGTATTTT. Its protein product is CSASLLAYDTQYF. The genes are TRBV20-1 and TRBJ2-3; D perhaps matches TRBD2 (6 bases). The germline V gene encodes CDR1 DFQATT and CDR2 SNEGSKA (reference sequence). The germline V and J ends were trimmed by 3 bases and 6 bases, with 13 bases remaining between them. The CDR3 loop spans 13 amino acids.

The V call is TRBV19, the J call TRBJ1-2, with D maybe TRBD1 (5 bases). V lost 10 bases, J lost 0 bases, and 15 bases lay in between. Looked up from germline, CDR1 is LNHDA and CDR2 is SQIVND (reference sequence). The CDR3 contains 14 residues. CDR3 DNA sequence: TGTGCCACGAGGGGCGGACAAGCTAACTATGGCTACACCTTC. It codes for CATRGGQANYGYTF.

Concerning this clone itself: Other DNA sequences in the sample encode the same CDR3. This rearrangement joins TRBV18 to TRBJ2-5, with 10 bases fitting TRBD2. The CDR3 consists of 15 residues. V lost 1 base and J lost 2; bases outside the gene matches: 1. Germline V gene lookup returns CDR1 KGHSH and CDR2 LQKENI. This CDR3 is CASSPRTSGQETQYF. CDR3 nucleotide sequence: TGTGCCAGCTCACCACGGACTAGCGGACAAGAGACCCAGTACTTC.

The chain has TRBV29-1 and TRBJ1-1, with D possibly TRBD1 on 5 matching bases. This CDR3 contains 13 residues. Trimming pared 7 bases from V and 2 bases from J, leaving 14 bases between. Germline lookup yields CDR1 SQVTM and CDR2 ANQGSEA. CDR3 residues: CSAGTGSNTEAFF. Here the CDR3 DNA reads TGCAGCGCTGGCACAGGATCCAACACTGAAGCTTTCTTT.

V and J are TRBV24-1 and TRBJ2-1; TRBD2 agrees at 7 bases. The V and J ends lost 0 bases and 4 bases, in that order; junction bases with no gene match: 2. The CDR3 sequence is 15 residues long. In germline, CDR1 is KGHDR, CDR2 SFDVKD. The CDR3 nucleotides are TGTGCCACCAGTGATTTGACTAGCGAGTACAATGAGCAGTTCTTC. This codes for CATSDLTSEYNEQFF.

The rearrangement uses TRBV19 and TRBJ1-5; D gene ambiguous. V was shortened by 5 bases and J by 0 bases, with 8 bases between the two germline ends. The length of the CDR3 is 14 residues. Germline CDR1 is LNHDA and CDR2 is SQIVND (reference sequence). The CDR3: CASSLRSSNQPQHF. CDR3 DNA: TGTGCCAGTAGTCTGAGATCTAGCAATCAGCCCCAGCATTTT. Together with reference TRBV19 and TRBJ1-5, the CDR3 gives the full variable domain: DGGITQSPKYLFRKEGQNVTLSCEQNLNHDAMYWYRQDPGQGLRLIYYSQIVNDFQKGDIAEGYSVSREKKESFPLTVTSAQKNPTAFYLCASSLRSSNQPQHFGDGTRLSIL.

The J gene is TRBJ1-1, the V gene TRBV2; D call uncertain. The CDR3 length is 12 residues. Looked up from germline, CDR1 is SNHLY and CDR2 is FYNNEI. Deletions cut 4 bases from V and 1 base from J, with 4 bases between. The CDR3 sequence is CASSVRNTEAFF. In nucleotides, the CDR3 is TGTGCCAGCAGTGTTAGGAACACTGAAGCTTTCTTT.

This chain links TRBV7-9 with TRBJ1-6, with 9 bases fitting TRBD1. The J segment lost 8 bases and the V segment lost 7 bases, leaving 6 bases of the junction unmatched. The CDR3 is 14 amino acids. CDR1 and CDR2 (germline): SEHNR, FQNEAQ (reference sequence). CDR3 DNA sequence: TGTGCCAGCACCACAGGGGGCGCCGATTCACCCCTCCACTTT. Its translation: CASTTGGADSPLHF.

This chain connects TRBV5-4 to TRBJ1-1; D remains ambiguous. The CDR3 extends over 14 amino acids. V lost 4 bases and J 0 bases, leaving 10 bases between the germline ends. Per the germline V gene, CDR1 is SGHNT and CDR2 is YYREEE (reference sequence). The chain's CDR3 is CASSQGLLNTEAFF. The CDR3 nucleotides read TGTGCCAGCAGCCAAGGGTTGTTGAACACTGAAGCTTTCTTT.

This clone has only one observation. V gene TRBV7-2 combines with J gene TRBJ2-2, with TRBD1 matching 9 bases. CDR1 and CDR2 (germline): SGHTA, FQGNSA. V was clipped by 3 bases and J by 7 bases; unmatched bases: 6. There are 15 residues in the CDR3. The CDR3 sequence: CASSFWDRVDGELFF. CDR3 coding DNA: TGTGCCAGCAGCTTTTGGGACAGGGTAGACGGGGAGCTGTTTTTT.

The CDR3: CASSQDRNYGYTF. DNA for the CDR3: TGCGCCAGCAGCCAAGACCGGAACTATGGCTACACCTTC. The rearrangement joins TRBV4-1 to TRBJ1-2; the D is unclear. Germline values: CDR1 MGHRA, CDR2 YSYEKL. The ends were cut back, 0 bases at V and 2 bases at J, with 4 bases in the middle. There are 13 residues in the CDR3.